This T cell receptor beta chain was recorded in a study of shared clonotypes between healthy human individuals. General study results and limits: Naive CD4 clonotypes were shared across a few donors at roughly 5%. Memory subsets generally showed smaller estimated richness than naive subsets did.

Assay used: immunoSEQ multiplex PCR; TCRdb lists only in-frame clones, some missing. Among hundreds of thousands of clones listed, roughly 78% were seen once. On this clone: Its antigen is unidentified.

From germline, CDR1 is LGHNA and CDR2 YNFKEQ. CDR3 size: 14 residues. Trimming pared 0 bases from V and 2 bases from J, leaving 6 bases between. This TCR derives from a woman in her twenties or thirties in good health. Sequencing used memory CD4+ T cells sorted from blood. The sample's subset: CD45RA-negative fraction. This chain links TRBV4-2 with TRBJ2-3, with D uncertain. The CDR3, as DNA: TGTGCCAGCAGCCAAGAGGTGCACACAGATACGCAGTATTTT. This gives the protein CASSQEVHTDTQYF.